These 15 T cell receptor beta chains were all obtained from the same sample, sequenced in a study of cytomegalovirus exposure and HLA in healthy donors. PCR primers comprised 60 Vbeta and 13 Jbeta primers. Generated by immunoSEQ multiplex PCR, the TCRdb table keeps only in-frame clones and is missing some. The sample has 150,000 to 200,000 clones; 70% are singletons. Specimen: PBMCs. These receptors were taken from a man between 18 and 29 years old in good health and CMV-seropositive.

The chain combines TRBV5-1 with TRBJ2-3, with 7 bases lining up with TRBD1. Germline CDR1 SGHRS, CDR2 YFSETQ. The CDR3 has 14 amino acids. Trimming took 4 bases from V and 6 from J; bases not matched to a gene: 8. The CDR3 sequence: CASSPRQGPDTQYF. The DNA of the CDR3 is TGCGCCAGCAGCCCGCGACAGGGCCCGGATACGCAGTATTTT.

This sequence joins TRBV7-2 and TRBJ1-2; D might be TRBD1 (6 bases). Looked up from germline, CDR1 is SGHTA and CDR2 is FQGNSA. The CDR3 sequence is 17 residues long. The V and J ends lost 5 bases and 4 bases respectively, with 23 bases between them. CDR3 bases: TGTGCCAGCAGCCCGACAGGAAGAGGGGGGGGAAGCTATGGCTACACCTTC. This encodes CASSPTGRGGGSYGYTF. Looking up the rest from reference TRBV7-2 and TRBJ1-2 gives the full variable domain: GAGVSQSPSNKVTEKGKDVELRCDPISGHTALYWYRQSLGQGLEFLIYFQGNSAPDKSGLPSDRFSAERTGGSVSTLTIQRTQQEDSAVYLCASSPTGRGGGSYGYTFGSGTRLTVV.

This sequence joins TRBV28 and TRBJ1-3; 7 positions agree with TRBD1. The V and J ends lost 5 bases and 1 base, in that order; junction bases with no gene match: 5. This CDR3 region has 15 residues. Germline CDR1 MDHEN, CDR2 SYDVKM. This chain's CDR3 is CASSPSTGSGNTIYF. DNA for the CDR3: TGTGCCAGCAGTCCCTCGACAGGGTCTGGAAACACCATATATTTT.

V gene TRBV25-1 combines with J gene TRBJ2-2; 7 bases line up with TRBD1. J gave up 4 bases and V 3 bases, and 8 bases lay outside the gene matches. Germline loops: CDR1 MGHDK, CDR2 SYGVNS. The CDR3 runs to 16 residues. CDR3 amino acids: CASSDGTAEPTGELFF. CDR3 DNA: TGTGCCAGCAGTGACGGGACAGCCGAGCCCACCGGGGAGCTGTTTTTT. Full variable domain (rest looked up from reference TRBV25-1 and TRBJ2-2): EADIYQTPRYLVIGTGKKITLECSQTMGHDKMYWYQQDPGMELHLIHYSYGVNSTEKGDLSSESTVSRIRTEHFPLTLESARPSHTSQYLCASSDGTAEPTGELFFGEGSRLTVL.

This clone was observed a few times. The V call is TRBV10-3, the J call TRBJ2-5; D not certain. The CDR3 has 13 residues. The germline V and J ends were trimmed by 2 bases and 1 base, with 5 bases remaining between them. Per the germline V gene, CDR1 is ENHRY and CDR2 is SYGVKD. This chain's CDR3 is CAISEASQETQYF. The CDR3 coding sequence is TGTGCCATCAGTGAGGCCAGCCAAGAGACCCAGTACTTC.

The V and J genes are TRBV4-1 and TRBJ1-2, with TRBD1 as a possible D gene (5 bases). This CDR3 spans 16 amino acids. Trimming stripped 1 base from V and 1 base from J, with 13 bases between. Germline V gene sequence: CDR1 MGHRA, CDR2 YSYEKL. This CDR3 is CASSQVGVSLNYGYTF. CDR3 DNA: TGCGCCAGCAGCCAAGTAGGGGTTTCCCTTAACTATGGCTACACCTTC.

This clone has a single count. The V call is TRBV7-9, the J call TRBJ1-2; the match to TRBD1 covers 8 bases. The germline CDR1 and CDR2 sequences are SEHNR and FQNEAQ (reference sequence). The CDR3 spans 13 residues. The ends lost 5 bases at V and 6 bases at J; junction bases unmatched: 5. DNA of the CDR3: TGTGCCAGCAGCCCGGACAGGGTAAATGGCTACACCTTC. This encodes CASSPDRVNGYTF.

The V gene is TRBV7-9, the J gene TRBJ1-2; 8 nucleotides line up with TRBD1. Looked up from germline, CDR1 is SEHNR and CDR2 is FQNEAQ (reference sequence). The CDR3 is 15 residues long. Trimming took 5 bases from V and 5 from J; bases not matched to a gene: 10. The CDR3 sequence: CASSTGQGDGYGYTF. For the CDR3, the DNA is TGTGCCAGCAGCACAGGACAGGGAGACGGATATGGCTACACCTTC.

V usage is TRBV30 and J usage is TRBJ2-1; possibly TRBD2 for D (6 bases). Between the trimmed V and J ends, which lost 3 bases and 7 bases, there was a span of 16 bases. The CDR3 is made up of 14 amino acids. Germline CDR1 GTSNPN, CDR2 SVGIG (reference sequence). The CDR3 reads CAWREPGDGNEQFF. CDR3 in DNA: TGTGCCTGGAGAGAACCGGGGGACGGTAATGAGCAGTTCTTC. Variable domain in full (rest from reference TRBV30 and TRBJ2-1): SQTIHQWPATLVQPVGSPLSLECTVEGTSNPNLYWYRQAAGRGLQLLFYSVGIGQISSEVPQNLSASRPQDRQFILSSKKLLLSDSGFYLCAWREPGDGNEQFFGPGTRLTVL.

J is TRBJ1-1 and V is TRBV5-6, with D hard to call. The V end was cut by 4 bases, the J end by 4 bases, with 14 bases between. Germline V gene data show CDR1 as SGHDT and CDR2 as YYEEEE. This CDR3 contains 14 residues. CDR3: CASSMPGGGTEAFF. CDR3 coding DNA: TGTGCCAGCAGCATGCCGGGAGGCGGCACTGAAGCTTTCTTT.

The chain carries TRBV6-1 and TRBJ2-3; maybe TRBD1 (6 bases). CDR1 MNHNS and CDR2 SASEGT come from the germline V gene. The CDR3 has 14 residues. Trimming cost V 4 bases and J 4 bases, with 12 bases left between them. The CDR3 DNA follows: TGTGCCAGCAGTGCACAGGGCGTAGCAGATACGCAGTATTTT. Its translation is CASSAQGVADTQYF.

This clone occurred a few times. V and J are TRBV15 and TRBJ2-4, with D possibly being TRBD1 (6 bases). This CDR3 is 18 amino acids long. CDR1 and CDR2 (germline): LNHNV, YYDKDF (reference sequence). Trimming pared 0 bases from V and 0 bases from J, leaving 15 bases between. The CDR3: CATSRDERTAIAKNIQYF. DNA for the CDR3: TGTGCCACCAGCAGAGATGAAAGGACAGCTATAGCCAAAAACATTCAGTACTTC.

The rearrangement uses TRBV11-2 and TRBJ1-2; TRBD1 might be the D (5 bases). The CDR3 loop spans 15 amino acids. Trimming left V 5 bases short and J 2 bases short, with 15 bases between. The germline gives CDR1 SGHAT, CDR2 FQNNGV. CDR3 sequence: CASSTRQISNYGYTF. CDR3 DNA: TGTGCCAGCAGCACCCGACAGATCTCAAACTATGGCTACACCTTC.

Notes on this clone: The conserved final phenylalanine or tryptophan is absent from the CDR3, which likely points to a read error. The gene calls are TRBV5-1 and TRBJ1-1; D is uncertain. Trimming stripped 0 bases from V and 8 bases from J, with 11 bases between. This CDR3 region has 13 residues. CDR1 is SGHRS, CDR2 YFSETQ, per germline. In nucleotides, the CDR3 is TGCGCCAGCAGCTTGGGGGCCATCTCAGAAGCTTTCCTT. Its protein is CASSLGAISEAFL.

The rearrangement joins TRBV6-1 to TRBJ2-1, with D maybe TRBD1 (6 bases). The CDR3 has 14 residues. V was clipped by 5 bases and J by 4 bases, with 12 bases between them. The germline V gene encodes CDR1 MNHNS and CDR2 SASEGT. CDR3 DNA sequence: TGTGCCAGCAGTATACAGGGCCTATACAATGAGCAGTTCTTC. It yields the protein CASSIQGLYNEQFF.